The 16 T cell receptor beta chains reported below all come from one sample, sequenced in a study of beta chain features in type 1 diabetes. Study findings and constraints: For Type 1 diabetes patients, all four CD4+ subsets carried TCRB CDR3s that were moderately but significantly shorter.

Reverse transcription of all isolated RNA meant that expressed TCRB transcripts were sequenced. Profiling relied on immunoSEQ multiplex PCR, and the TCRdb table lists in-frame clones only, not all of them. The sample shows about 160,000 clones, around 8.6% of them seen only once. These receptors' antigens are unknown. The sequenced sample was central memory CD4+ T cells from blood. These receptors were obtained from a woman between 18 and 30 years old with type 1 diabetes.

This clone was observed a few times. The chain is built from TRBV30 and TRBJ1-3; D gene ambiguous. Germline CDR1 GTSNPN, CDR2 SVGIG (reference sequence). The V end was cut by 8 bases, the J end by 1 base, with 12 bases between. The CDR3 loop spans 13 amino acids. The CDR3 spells CASGGRSGNTIYF. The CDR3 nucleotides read TGTGCCAGCGGAGGGAGATCTGGAAACACCATATATTTT.

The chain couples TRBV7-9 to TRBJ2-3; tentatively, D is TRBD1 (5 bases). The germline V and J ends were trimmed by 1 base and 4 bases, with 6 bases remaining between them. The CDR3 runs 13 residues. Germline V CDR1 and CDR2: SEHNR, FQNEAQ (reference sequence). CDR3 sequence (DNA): TGTGCCAGCAGCTTAGGGGGCCCAGATACGCAGTATTTT. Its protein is CASSLGGPDTQYF. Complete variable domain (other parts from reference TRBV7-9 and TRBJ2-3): DTGVSQNPRHKITKRGQNVTFRCDPISEHNRLYWYRQTLGQGPEFLTYFQNEAQLEKSRLLSDRFSAERPKGSFSTLEIQRTEQGDSAMYLCASSLGGPDTQYFGPGTRLTVL.

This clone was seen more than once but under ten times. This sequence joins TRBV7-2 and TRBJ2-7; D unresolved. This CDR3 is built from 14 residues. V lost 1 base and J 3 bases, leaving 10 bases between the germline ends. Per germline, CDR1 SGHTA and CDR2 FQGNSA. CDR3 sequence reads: CASSLGGLSYEQYF. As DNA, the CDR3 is TGTGCCAGCAGCTTAGGTGGGCTTAGCTACGAGCAGTACTTC.

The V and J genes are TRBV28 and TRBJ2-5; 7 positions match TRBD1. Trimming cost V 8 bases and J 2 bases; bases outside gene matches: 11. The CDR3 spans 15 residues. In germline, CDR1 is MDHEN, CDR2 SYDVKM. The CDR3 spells CASDPTRTGQETQYF. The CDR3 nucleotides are TGTGCCAGCGATCCTACCCGGACAGGACAAGAGACCCAGTACTTC.

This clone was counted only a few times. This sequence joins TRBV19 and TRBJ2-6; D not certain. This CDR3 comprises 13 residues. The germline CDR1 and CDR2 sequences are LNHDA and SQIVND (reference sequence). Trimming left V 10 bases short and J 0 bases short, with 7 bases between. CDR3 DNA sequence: TGTGCCACCGGAGTCTCTGGGGCCAACGTCCTGACTTTC. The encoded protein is CATGVSGANVLTF.

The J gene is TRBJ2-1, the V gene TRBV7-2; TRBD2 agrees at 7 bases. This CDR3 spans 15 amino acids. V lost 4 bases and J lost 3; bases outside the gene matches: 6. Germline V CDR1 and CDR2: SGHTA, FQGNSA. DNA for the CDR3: TGTGCCAGCAGCTCCCAAGGACTAGTCTACAATGAGCAGTTCTTC. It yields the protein CASSSQGLVYNEQFF.

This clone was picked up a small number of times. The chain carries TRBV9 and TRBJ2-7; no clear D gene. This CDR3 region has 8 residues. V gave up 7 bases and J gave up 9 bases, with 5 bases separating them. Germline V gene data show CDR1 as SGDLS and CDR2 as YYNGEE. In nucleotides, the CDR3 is TGTGCCAGCTCCCGGCAGTACTTC. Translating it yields CASSRQYF.

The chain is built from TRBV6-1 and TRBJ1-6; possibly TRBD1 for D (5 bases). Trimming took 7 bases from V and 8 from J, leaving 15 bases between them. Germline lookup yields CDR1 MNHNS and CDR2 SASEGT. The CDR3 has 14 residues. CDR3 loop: CASKRGRGYSPLHF. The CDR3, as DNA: TGTGCCAGCAAACGAGGCCGGGGGTATTCACCCCTCCACTTT.

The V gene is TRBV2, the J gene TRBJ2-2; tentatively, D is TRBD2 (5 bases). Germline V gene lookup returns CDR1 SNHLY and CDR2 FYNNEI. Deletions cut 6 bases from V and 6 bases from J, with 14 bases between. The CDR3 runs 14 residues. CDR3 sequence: CASRGTSSPGELFF. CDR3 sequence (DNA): TGTGCCAGCAGAGGAACTAGTTCCCCCGGGGAGCTGTTTTTT.

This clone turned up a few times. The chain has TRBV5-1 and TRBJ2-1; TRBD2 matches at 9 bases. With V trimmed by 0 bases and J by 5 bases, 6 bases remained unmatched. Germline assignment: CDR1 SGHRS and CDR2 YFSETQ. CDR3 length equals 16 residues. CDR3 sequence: CASSLAPSGTHNEQFF. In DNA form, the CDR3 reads TGCGCCAGCAGCTTGGCCCCTAGCGGGACCCACAATGAGCAGTTCTTC.

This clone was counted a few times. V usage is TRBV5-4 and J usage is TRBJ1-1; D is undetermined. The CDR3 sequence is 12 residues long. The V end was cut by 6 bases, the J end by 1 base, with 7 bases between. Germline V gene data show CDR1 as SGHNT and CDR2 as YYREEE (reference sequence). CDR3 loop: CASNSGNTEAFF. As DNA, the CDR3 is TGTGCCAGCAATTCAGGGAACACTGAAGCTTTCTTT.

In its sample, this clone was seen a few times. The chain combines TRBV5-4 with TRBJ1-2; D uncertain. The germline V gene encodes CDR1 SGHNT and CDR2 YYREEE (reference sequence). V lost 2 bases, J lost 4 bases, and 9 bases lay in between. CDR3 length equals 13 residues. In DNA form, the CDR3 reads TGTGCCAGCAGCTTTTACCCCGGCTATGGCTACACCTTC. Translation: CASSFYPGYGYTF.

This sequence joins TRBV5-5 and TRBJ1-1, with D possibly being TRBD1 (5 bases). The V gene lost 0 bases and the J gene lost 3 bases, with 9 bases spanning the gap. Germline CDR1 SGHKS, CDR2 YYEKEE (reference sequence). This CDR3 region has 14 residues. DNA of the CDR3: TGTGCCAGCAGCTTGGACTGGGGGGACACTGAAGCTTTCTTT. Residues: CASSLDWGDTEAFF.

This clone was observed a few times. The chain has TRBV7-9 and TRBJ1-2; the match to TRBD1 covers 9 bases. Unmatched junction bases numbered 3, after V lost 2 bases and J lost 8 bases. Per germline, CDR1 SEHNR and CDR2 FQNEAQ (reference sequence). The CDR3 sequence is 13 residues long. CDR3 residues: CASSLTGTGGYTF. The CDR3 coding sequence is TGTGCCAGCAGCTTAACCGGGACAGGGGGCTACACCTTC. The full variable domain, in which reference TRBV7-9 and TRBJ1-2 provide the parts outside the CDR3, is DTGVSQNPRHKITKRGQNVTFRCDPISEHNRLYWYRQTLGQGPEFLTYFQNEAQLEKSRLLSDRFSAERPKGSFSTLEIQRTEQGDSAMYLCASSLTGTGGYTFGSGTRLTVV.

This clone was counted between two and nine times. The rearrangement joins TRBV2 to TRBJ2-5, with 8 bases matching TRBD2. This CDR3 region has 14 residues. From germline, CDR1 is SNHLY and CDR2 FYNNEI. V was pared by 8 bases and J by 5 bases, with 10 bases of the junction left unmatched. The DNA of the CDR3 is TGTGCCAGCCGGGGGGGGCTTAGTTCGGAGACCCAGTACTTC. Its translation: CASRGGLSSETQYF.

CDR3: CASGRTGDYEQYF. DNA of the CDR3: TGCGCCAGCGGCAGGACAGGGGATTACGAGCAGTACTTC. The chain employs TRBV5-1 and TRBJ2-7; TRBD1 matches 9 bases. V shed 7 bases, J shed 4 bases, and the junction held 6 bases outside the gene matches. This CDR3 has 13 amino acids. The V gene's germline CDR1 is SGHRS and CDR2 YFSETQ.